This T cell receptor beta chain comes out of a study of blood T cells in healthy people across ages (dated by TCRdb to between 2014 and 2016). With respect to the entire study: Template switching captured roughly one uniquely barcoded TCR beta cDNA molecule per two T cells in model experiments. Age-related changes in TCR beta repertoire diversity were measured in the study by deep sequencing normalized with unique cDNA molecular identifiers. The donors were divided into four age groups: young (average roughly 15 years), middle-aged (approximately 41), aged (about 56) and long-lived (about 90). For two donors (one aged 18 to 30 and one aged 80 or older), the study analyzed two additional independent replicas of 1 million unique cDNA reads from the same blood draw.

Broad study findings and their caveats: There was a strong correlation between observed TCR beta diversity and the percentage of naive T cells measured by flow cytometry. Total diversity estimates from one million sequenced T cells were considered lower bounds and underestimates. Donor CMV infection status was unknown, potentially confounding age-related changes in expanded clonotypes. Conclusive comparison of naive and antigen-experienced compartments was prevented by the profiling of bulk unsorted PBMCs. Compared with the aged group, the long-lived group had more naive CD4+ T cells, fewer expanded clones and increased TCR diversity, a pattern suggesting age selection. Observed TCR beta diversity per million T cells fell roughly linearly with age, and a significant reduction was already apparent by age about 36.

This clonotype was counted only a few times. Its antigen is still unknown. The record has no base qualities; no much larger clone is one base away. V drops 0 bases and J drops 0 bases, leaving 9 bases in between. The germline V gene gives CDR1 as MNHEY and CDR2 as SVGAGI. Taken from cysteine to phenylalanine, the CDR3 has 15 residues. Just the 45-base CDR3 DNA is kept, in frame starting at base 1. The donors were 40 or so Caucasian individuals from Russia, aged roughly 6 to 90 years, who were systemically healthy. Roughly 10 milliliters of peripheral blood were collected from each donor into EDTA-treated Vacutainer tubes. PBMCs were isolated by Ficoll-Paque density-gradient centrifugation, with at least 6 million obtained per sample. Total RNA, at least 5.5 micrograms per sample, was extracted from PBMCs with Trizol reagent. The percentages of naive CD45RAhigh/CD27high T cells were determined by flow cytometry on a PBMC aliquot from every donor.

Preparation of the library involved 5' RACE. The sample was run on an Illumina HiSeq 2500. A second PCR of roughly 7 to 11 cycles was performed with a sample-barcoded 5' primer and a J-beta primer mix. Each TCR beta cDNA molecule received a unique molecular identifier from a template-switch 5' adaptor carrying 12 random nucleotides. Each sample yielded at least 3 million CDR3-containing paired-end reads. All of the RNA was converted into first-strand cDNA using the Mint cDNA synthesis kit, with a TRBC-specific oligonucleotide serving as the primer. All cDNA was treated with uracil-DNA glycosylase and then went through a first 18-cycle PCR with the universal primers M1SS and BC2_uni_R. On the study's bioinformatics: For normalization, 1 million high-quality reads were randomly selected from each sample, with every read carrying a distinct molecular identifier. Instead of being binned into consensus sequences, reads that shared molecular identifiers were thrown out. MiTCR, set to a Q25 quality threshold and the strictest error-elimination algorithm, was used for CDR3 identification, clonotype clustering and error correction. A nonparametric unseen species model using Euler transformation provided a lower-bound estimate of total TCR beta diversity. The public sequencing data were trimmed at Q25 with fastp and processed into clonotypes with MiXCR by TCRdb, which kept only in-frame beta chains. CDR3 protein duplicates are merged, each entry listing the most common genes and DNA. The V and J calls were not made by the authors but by TCRdb's processing. The sample table contains about 780,000 distinct CDR3 sequences; only one count was recorded for more than 25% of them. Approximately 2.9% of the sample is held by the ten biggest clonotypes.

The same specimen was also included in a second study, on T cells of mothers and their children. The second paper states: The donors were nine systemically healthy Caucasian individuals, made up of three mothers and their six children. cDNA synthesis used all of the extracted RNA, with around 1.5 ug of RNA in each 15 ul reaction. In the second PCR, the M1S primer introduced both the sample barcodes and 2-4 random nucleotides. Over 10 million TCR beta CDR3 reads came from each mother, compared with about 3.2 million reads from each child. TCR recombination output is similarly shaped by thymic selection in related and unrelated pairs, with a minor effect exerted by inherited differences. Normalized repertoire overlap was always found to be slightly, but never significantly, higher in related mother-child pairs than in unrelated mother-child pairs. With a sensitivity of approximately 100 clones per million clonotypes, no persistent microchimeric T cell clones were detected. In the study, deep NGS was used to compare the TCR beta repertoires of mothers and children, and features distinguishing related mother-child pairs from unrelated individuals were sought. Mothers averaged roughly 40 +/- 4 years of age and children averaged roughly 12 +/- 4 years. After adapter ligation with NEBNext reagents, the libraries were sequenced on Illumina HiSeq 2000 with 100+100 nt paired-end reads. To avoid cross-contamination, the mother libraries and the child libraries were prepared a month apart and sequenced in separate runs. Between about 500,000 and 2,100,000 distinct TCR beta clonotypes were identified per donor. Naive TCR beta clonotypes were estimated from low-frequency clonotypes matched to each donor's FACS-determined naive share, without sorting.

Sequencing used blood. The chain links TRBV6-5 with TRBJ2-7, with TRBD1 as a weak D call on 6 bases. The sequence was collected from a boy younger than 18 in good health. The CDR3 is CASSYSGAPSYEQYF. In nucleotides, the sequence is TGTGCCAGCAGTTACTCGGGGGCGCCCTCCTACGAGCAGTACTTC.